The rows below give T cell receptor beta chains drawn from one sample of a study of molecular identifiers for immune sequencing clone quantification. TCRdb reprocessed the PCR reads with MiXCR, giving one entry per CDR3 protein. Of more than 300,000 distinct CDR3 sequences listed, about 22% are singletons. The specimen sequenced was naive CD8+ T cells from blood, with Jurkat cell RNA spiked in. The receptors come from a human donor in good health. Some libraries in this study had Jurkat cell RNA spiked in. CDR3s include the opening cysteine and the closing phenylalanine or tryptophan. The order of the fields is clone size, J gene, D gene, CDR3 length, V gene, CDR3 DNA, CDR3 protein. The D gene is left open where the match is weak. Clone size is not always given. Where it is, it says once, few, many or a class for expanded clones.

clone size: many
J gene: TRBJ2-5
D gene: TRBD1
CDR3 length: 14
V gene: TRBV9
CDR3 DNA: TGTGCCAGCAGCCCCAGGACAGGGGGGCAGACCCAGTACTTC
CDR3 protein: CASSPRTGGQTQYF

clone size: -
J gene: TRBJ2-3
D gene: -
CDR3 length: 10
V gene: TRBV2
CDR3 DNA: TGTGCCAGCGGGACAAATACGCAGTATTTT
CDR3 protein: CASGTNTQYF

clone size: many
J gene: TRBJ1-1
D gene: -
CDR3 length: 13
V gene: TRBV10-3
CDR3 DNA: TGTGCCATCAGTGAGTCTGGCCGCACTGAAGCTTTCTTT
CDR3 protein: CAISESGRTEAFF

clone size: many
J gene: TRBJ2-2
D gene: -
CDR3 length: 13
V gene: TRBV28
CDR3 DNA: TGTGCCAGCAGTTTTCAGAGGACCGGGGAGCTGTTTTTT
CDR3 protein: CASSFQRTGELFF

clone size: many
J gene: TRBJ2-2
D gene: -
CDR3 length: 12
V gene: TRBV25-1
CDR3 DNA: TGTGCCAGCAGTGTAGCGGACGGGGAGCTGTTTTTT
CDR3 protein: CASSVADGELFF

clone size: many
J gene: TRBJ2-7
D gene: TRBD2
CDR3 length: 15
V gene: TRBV28
CDR3 DNA: TGTGCCAGCAGTCCCGGACTAGCGGGAGCCCACGAGCAGTACTTC
CDR3 protein: CASSPGLAGAHEQYF

clone size: many
J gene: TRBJ2-4
D gene: TRBD2
CDR3 length: 14
V gene: TRBV20-1
CDR3 DNA: TGCAGTGCTGGACTAGCGGGAGCCCCATACATTCAGTACTTC
CDR3 protein: CSAGLAGAPYIQYF

clone size: -
J gene: TRBJ1-2
D gene: TRBD1
CDR3 length: 14
V gene: TRBV6-6
CDR3 DNA: TGTGCCAGCAGTTACTCGGACAGGGACTATGGCTACACCTTC
CDR3 protein: CASSYSDRDYGYTF

clone size: many
J gene: TRBJ2-5
D gene: -
CDR3 length: 16
V gene: TRBV7-6
CDR3 DNA: TGTGCCAGCAGCTTAGCATTTGTGGGGGTGCAAGAGACCCAGTACTTC
CDR3 protein: CASSLAFVGVQETQYF

clone size: many
J gene: TRBJ2-2
D gene: -
CDR3 length: 16
V gene: TRBV28
CDR3 DNA: TGTGCCAGCAGTTTAGCCACCGGGACAAACACCGGGGAGCTGTTTTTT
CDR3 protein: CASSLATGTNTGELFF

clone size: -
J gene: TRBJ2-7
D gene: TRBD2
CDR3 length: 14
V gene: TRBV5-3
CDR3 DNA: TGTGCCAGCAACTTGGCGGGGGGGCCCTACGAGCAGTACTTC
CDR3 protein: CASNLAGGPYEQYF

clone size: many
J gene: TRBJ1-1
D gene: -
CDR3 length: 13
V gene: TRBV19
CDR3 DNA: TGTGCCAGTAGTATAGTGACAGACACTGAAGCTTTCTTT
CDR3 protein: CASSIVTDTEAFF

clone size: -
J gene: TRBJ2-1
D gene: -
CDR3 length: 14
V gene: TRBV27
CDR3 DNA: TGTGCCAGCAGACAAACAGGGAACCCCTACGAGCAGTTCTTC
CDR3 protein: CASRQTGNPYEQFF

clone size: -
J gene: TRBJ2-4
D gene: -
CDR3 length: 18
V gene: TRBV11-2
CDR3 DNA: TGTGCCAGCGGCTTATACGAATTCGACGGGCTAGCCAAAAACATTCAGTACTTC
CDR3 protein: CASGLYEFDGLAKNIQYF

clone size: -
J gene: TRBJ2-2
D gene: -
CDR3 length: 14
V gene: TRBV3-1
CDR3 DNA: TGTGCCAGCAGCCAAGATGCAGGTACCGGGGAGCTGTTTTTT
CDR3 protein: CASSQDAGTGELFF

clone size: many
J gene: TRBJ2-5
D gene: -
CDR3 length: 11
V gene: TRBV28
CDR3 DNA: TGTGCCAGCAGCCCCCAAGAGACCCAGTACTTC
CDR3 protein: CASSPQETQYF

clone size: -
J gene: TRBJ2-3
D gene: TRBD2
CDR3 length: 16
V gene: TRBV12-3/TRBV12-4
CDR3 DNA: TGTGCCAGCAGTCTTTTTTTAAGCGGGGGGACAGATACGCAGTATTTT
CDR3 protein: CASSLFLSGGTDTQYF

clone size: -
J gene: TRBJ2-3
D gene: -
CDR3 length: 16
V gene: TRBV29-1
CDR3 DNA: TGCAGCGTGGGGGGGGGGCCGGACAGCGGTTCGGATACGCAGTATTTT
CDR3 protein: CSVGGGPDSGSDTQYF

clone size: many
J gene: TRBJ2-3
D gene: -
CDR3 length: 16
V gene: TRBV7-9
CDR3 DNA: TGTGCCAGCAGCCCACGACAGGGCGGGGGCACAGATACGCAGTATTTT
CDR3 protein: CASSPRQGGGTDTQYF

clone size: many
J gene: TRBJ2-7
D gene: -
CDR3 length: 15
V gene: TRBV3-1
CDR3 DNA: TGTGCCAGCAGCCAAGATTTGGGCACCGCCTACGAGCAGTACTTC
CDR3 protein: CASSQDLGTAYEQYF

clone size: -
J gene: TRBJ2-7
D gene: TRBD1
CDR3 length: 15
V gene: TRBV20-1
CDR3 DNA: TGCAGTGCTAACGACAGGGGAGGAAGCACCTACGAGCAGTACTTC
CDR3 protein: CSANDRGGSTYEQYF